Listed here are 6 T cell receptor beta chains from one sample, sequenced in a study of T cells in Graves' hyperthyroidism and ophthalmopathy. It was RNA transcripts that yielded the amplified TCR beta CDR3 regions. The HTBI primer set was used in a first-round RT-PCR of the TCR CDR3. TCRdb independently ran MiXCR on the multiplex PCR reads; one entry per CDR3 protein. The data hold 370,000 or so distinct CDR3 sequences, with roughly 25% observed a single time. Sequencing used blood. These receptors all come from a man aged 45-65 years with Graves' hyperthyroidism.

This clonotype was recorded a few times. The CDR3 is CASRHDSFDEQFF. CDR3 coding DNA: TGTGCCAGCAGACACGACTCCTTCGATGAGCAGTTCTTC. This rearrangement joins TRBV5-6 to TRBJ2-1; D ambiguous. This CDR3 region has 13 residues. The V end was cut by 5 bases, the J end by 8 bases, with 14 bases between. From germline, CDR1 is SGHDT and CDR2 YYEEEE.

The J gene is TRBJ2-3, the V gene TRBV7-2, with TRBD2 matching 12 bases. V shed 5 bases and J 1 base; nucleotides not matched to a gene: 10. Per germline, CDR1 SGHTA and CDR2 FQGNSA. The CDR3 is made up of 18 amino acids. CDR3 in DNA: TGTGCCAGCAGCCTGACTAGCGGGAGCTCCCGGGGCACAGATACGCAGTATTTT. Amino acid sequence: CASSLTSGSSRGTDTQYF.

Only a few counts were recorded for this clonotype. The rearrangement links TRBV7-3 to TRBJ2-1; the match to TRBD2 covers 9 bases. Germline assignment: CDR1 SGHTA and CDR2 FQGTGA. Losses at the gene ends were 3 bases for V and 2 bases for J; bases not matched to a gene: 5. The CDR3 contains 16 residues. The CDR3 nucleotides read TGTGCCAGCAGCTTTTCTAGCGGGACCACCTACAATGAGCAGTTCTTC. Protein product: CASSFSSGTTYNEQFF.

The gene calls are TRBV6-1 and TRBJ2-3; 9 nucleotides agree with TRBD1. V shed 5 bases, J shed 6 bases, and the junction held 9 bases outside the gene matches. The CDR3 contains 15 residues. Germline CDR1 MNHNS, CDR2 SASEGT. Written as DNA, the CDR3 is TGTGCCAGCAGTAACCCCGGGACAGGGCTCGATACGCAGTATTTT. Amino acids: CASSNPGTGLDTQYF.

To note about this clonotype: One base away lies a much larger clone, so this may be a sequencing read error. The rearrangement joins TRBV28 to TRBJ2-7; TRBD1 agrees at 9 bases. In germline, CDR1 is MDHEN, CDR2 SYDVKM. Trimming took 5 bases from V and 5 from J; bases not matched to a gene: 10. The CDR3 spans 15 residues. CDR3 loop: CASSPLGTGQNEQYF. The CDR3 bases are TGTGCCAGCAGTCCCCTCGGGACAGGGCAGAACGAGCAGTACTTC.

V gene TRBV7-9 combines with J gene TRBJ1-5; D is ambiguous. With 1 base removed from V and 0 bases from J, the gap between germline ends came to 1 base. The CDR3 runs to 13 residues. Germline V gene lookup returns CDR1 SEHNR and CDR2 FQNEAQ (reference sequence). The CDR3 coding sequence is TGTGCCAGCAGCTTAGTTAGCAATCAGCCCCAGCATTTT. Protein: CASSLVSNQPQHF.